The 29 T cell receptor beta chains reported below all come from one sample, sequenced in a study of shared clonotypes between healthy human individuals. The method was immunoSEQ multiplex PCR; TCRdb's version includes in-frame clones alone and lacks a portion of them. The sample carries more than 2 million clones, 95% recorded once. The sequenced sample consisted of naive CD4+ T cells sorted from blood. The subset is: CD45RA+ positively selected. These receptors were collected from a man aged 18 to 35 in good health.

The rearrangement uses TRBV11-2 and TRBJ2-6; D is ambiguous. The V end was cut by 3 bases, the J end by 0 bases, with 6 bases between. CDR3 length equals 15 residues. Per the germline V gene, CDR1 is SGHAT and CDR2 is FQNNGV. The CDR3 DNA is TGTGCCAGCAGCTTTACGAGCTCTGGGGCCAACGTCCTGACTTTC. Translating gives CASSFTSSGANVLTF.

V usage is TRBV9 and J usage is TRBJ1-2, with D unclear. CDR3 length equals 15 residues. V was clipped by 4 bases and J by 4 bases, with 17 bases between them. Germline CDR1 reads SGDLS; CDR2 reads YYNGEE. The CDR3 nucleotides are TGTGCCAGCAGCCCGGAAATTGTCGGCGGCTATGGCTACACCTTC. Protein product: CASSPEIVGGYGYTF. The complete variable domain, with remaining parts taken from reference TRBV9 and TRBJ1-2, reads DSGVTQTPKHLITATGQRVTLRCSPRSGDLSVYWYQQSLDQGLQFLIQYYNGEERAKGNILERFSAQQFPDLHSELNLSSLELGDSALYFCASSPEIVGGYGYTFGSGTRLTVV.

J is TRBJ1-1 and V is TRBV5-4, with D perhaps matching TRBD1 (5 bases). The CDR3 sequence is 15 residues long. From germline, CDR1 is SGHNT and CDR2 YYREEE (reference sequence). V was shortened by 3 bases and J by 5 bases, with 17 bases between the two germline ends. The CDR3, as DNA: TGTGCCAGCAGCTACGAAGGGGCTGCGGAAACTGAAGCTTTCTTT. Its protein is CASSYEGAAETEAFF.

The chain joins TRBV5-1 to TRBJ2-2; D remains ambiguous. V was pared by 0 bases and J by 7 bases, with 10 bases between. Looked up from germline, CDR1 is SGHRS and CDR2 is YFSETQ. This CDR3 is 14 amino acids long. The DNA for the CDR3 is TGCGCCAGCAGCTTGGAGATGTCCTTCGGGGAGCTGTTTTTT. Translation: CASSLEMSFGELFF.

The V gene is TRBV7-9, the J gene TRBJ1-3; the D gene is possibly TRBD1 (5 bases). Germline V gives CDR1 SEHNR, CDR2 FQNEAQ (reference sequence). Trimming took 1 base from V and 0 from J, leaving 13 bases between them. This CDR3 has 17 amino acids. The CDR3: CASSLGGAPTSGNTIYF. DNA of the CDR3: TGTGCCAGCAGCTTAGGAGGGGCCCCTACCTCTGGAAACACCATATATTTT.

The genes are TRBV11-3 and TRBJ2-2, with D uncertain. There are 13 residues in the CDR3. Between the trimmed V and J ends, which lost 7 bases and 2 bases, there was a span of 8 bases. Germline values: CDR1 SGHNT, CDR2 YENEEA. CDR3 bases: TGTGCCAGCACCTCGACAAACACCGGGGAGCTGTTTTTT. Its translation: CASTSTNTGELFF.

This clone has only one observation. This sample includes further DNA sequences coding for the same CDR3. V and J are TRBV7-2 and TRBJ2-5; D not certain. From germline, CDR1 is SGHTA and CDR2 FQGNSA. CDR3 length: 13 amino acids. V was clipped by 1 base and J by 5 bases, with 8 bases between them. The CDR3 here is CASSLGLVETQYF. As DNA, the CDR3 is TGTGCCAGCAGCTTAGGTCTAGTCGAGACCCAGTACTTC.

A remark on this clone: Compared with germline, one end of the junction differs, possibly owing to a read error. The chain uses TRBV7-7 and TRBJ2-3, with 10 bases matching TRBD2. The CDR3 is 14 amino acids. CDR1 is SSHAT and CDR2 is FNYEAQ in the germline V gene (reference sequence). The CDR3 reads CASSPGTSDGTQYF. The CDR3, as DNA: TGTGCTAGCAGCCCCGGGACTAGCGACGGTACGCAGTATTTT.

The sample holds one count of this clone. This chain joins TRBV6-1 and TRBJ2-7, with TRBD1 as a possible D gene (5 bases). CDR3 length: 15 residues. Germline-derived CDR1 and CDR2 are MNHNS and SASEGT. Trimming cost V 1 base and J 2 bases, with 12 bases left between them. CDR3 nucleotides: TGTGCCAGCAGTGAAGTCTCTGGGGCCCCCTACGAGCAGTACTTC. Its translation: CASSEVSGAPYEQYF.

V is TRBV10-3 and J is TRBJ1-2, with D unresolved. CDR1 is ENHRY and CDR2 is SYGVKD in the germline V gene. The CDR3 is 13 amino acids. The V gene lost 6 bases and the J gene lost 4 bases, with 12 bases spanning the gap. The CDR3 DNA follows: TGTGCCATCAGCAGCCCGAGAAGCTATGGCTACACCTTC. Residues: CAISSPRSYGYTF.

This clone appeared a single time. The rearrangement links TRBV6-1 to TRBJ1-1; 8 bases agree with TRBD1. The CDR3 sequence is 15 residues long. CDR1 MNHNS and CDR2 SASEGT come from the germline V gene. V shed 5 bases and J 1 base; nucleotides not matched to a gene: 6. CDR3 sequence reads: CASSTGTGRNTEAFF. CDR3 DNA: TGTGCCAGCAGTACTGGGACAGGCCGGAACACTGAAGCTTTCTTT.

This rearrangement joins TRBV28 to TRBJ2-7; TRBD1 is a possible D gene (5 bases). Germline V gene sequence: CDR1 MDHEN, CDR2 SYDVKM. This CDR3 comprises 15 residues. Between the trimmed V and J ends, which lost 4 bases and 6 bases, there was a span of 19 bases. This CDR3 is CASSSYKGQASEQYF. The CDR3 region has the DNA TGTGCCAGCAGTTCCTACAAGGGGCAGGCAAGCGAGCAGTACTTC. Looking up the rest from reference TRBV28 and TRBJ2-7 gives the full variable domain: DVKVTQSSRYLVKRTGEKVFLECVQDMDHENMFWYRQDPGLGLRLIYFSYDVKMKEKGDIPEGYSVSREKKERFSLILESASTNQTSMYLCASSSYKGQASEQYFGPGTRLTVT.

The V call is TRBV4-3, the J call TRBJ2-1, with D possibly being TRBD1 or TRBD2 (5 bases each). The CDR3 is 15 residues long. V shed 0 bases and J shed 6 bases, with 12 bases lying between them. Germline lookup yields CDR1 LGHNA and CDR2 YSLEER. The CDR3 region is CASSQDLGVINEQFF. The CDR3 DNA sequence: TGCGCCAGCAGCCAAGACTTGGGGGTGATCAATGAGCAGTTCTTC.

The chain is built from TRBV11-2 and TRBJ2-5; TRBD1 aligns across 9 bases. In germline, CDR1 is SGHAT, CDR2 FQNNGV. V was clipped by 3 bases and J by 5 bases; unmatched bases: 4. CDR3 size: 14 residues. The CDR3 sequence: CASSFTGGGETQYF. The CDR3 coding sequence is TGTGCCAGCAGCTTTACAGGGGGCGGGGAGACCCAGTACTTC.

J is TRBJ2-3 and V is TRBV5-4, with 7 nucleotides matching TRBD1. CDR1 is SGHNT and CDR2 is YYREEE in the germline V gene (reference sequence). CDR3 size: 13 residues. V gave up 4 bases and J gave up 5 bases; unmatched junction bases: 4. For the CDR3, the DNA is TGTGCCAGCAGCGTCGACAGGGAAGATACGCAGTATTTT. Protein product: CASSVDREDTQYF.

This chain connects TRBV19 to TRBJ2-4, with D possibly being TRBD1 or TRBD2 (6 bases each). V was pared by 6 bases and J by 1 base, with 10 bases between. The CDR3 sequence is 14 residues long. The germline V gene has CDR1 LNHDA and CDR2 SQIVND (reference sequence). The CDR3 region has the DNA TGTGCCAGTAGCACAGGGAGGGCCAAAAACATTCAGTACTTC. The encoded protein is CASSTGRAKNIQYF.

J is TRBJ1-6 and V is TRBV30; D call uncertain. CDR1 is GTSNPN and CDR2 is SVGIG in the germline V gene (reference sequence). The CDR3 is 17 amino acids. V lost 2 bases, J lost 1 base, and 15 bases lay in between. The CDR3 nucleotides read TGTGCCTGGAGTCAGGTTTTCTGGGAGTCCTATAATTCACCCCTCCACTTT. Amino acid sequence: CAWSQVFWESYNSPLHF.

This chain joins TRBV2 and TRBJ1-2, with no clear D. This CDR3 contains 15 residues. The ends were cut back, 1 base at V and 5 bases at J, with 14 bases in the middle. Germline lookup yields CDR1 SNHLY and CDR2 FYNNEI. The CDR3 nucleotides read TGTGCCAGCAGTGAAGATGGGCCCAGTGAGTATGGCTACACCTTC. Encoded protein: CASSEDGPSEYGYTF. Based on the CDR3 plus reference TRBV2 and TRBJ1-2, the full variable domain is EPEVTQTPSHQVTQMGQEVILRCVPISNHLYFYWYRQILGQKVEFLVSFYNNEISEKSEIFDDQFSVERPDGSNFTLKIRSTKLEDSAMYFCASSEDGPSEYGYTFGSGTRLTVV.

The rearrangement joins TRBV5-6 to TRBJ1-1; D call uncertain. The CDR3 is made up of 13 amino acids. Germline V gives CDR1 SGHDT, CDR2 YYEEEE. V lost 0 bases, J lost 4 bases, and 7 bases lay in between. Written as DNA, the CDR3 is TGTGCCAGCAGCTTGGATTTCGGCACTGAAGCTTTCTTT. Amino acid sequence: CASSLDFGTEAFF.

As to this clone: The same CDR3 also results from other DNA sequences found in this sample. V is TRBV7-2 and J is TRBJ2-7; D is uncertain. Trimming stripped 1 base from V and 4 bases from J, with 8 bases between. Germline lookup yields CDR1 SGHTA and CDR2 FQGNSA. CDR3 length equals 13 residues. Here the CDR3 DNA reads TGTGCCAGCAGCTTAGGAGGCGTGTACGAGCAGTACTTC. Its translation is CASSLGGVYEQYF.

The genes are TRBV7-2 and TRBJ1-4, with 8 nucleotides matching TRBD1. V was pared by 6 bases and J by 8 bases, with 2 bases of the junction left unmatched. CDR1 is SGHTA and CDR2 is FQGNSA in the germline V gene. This CDR3 contains 12 residues. This CDR3 reads CASSDRGEKLFF. The CDR3, as DNA: TGTGCCAGCAGTGACAGGGGAGAAAAACTGTTTTTT.

The V call is TRBV11-2, the J call TRBJ2-7, with no clear D. The germline V gene has CDR1 SGHAT and CDR2 FQNNGV. This CDR3 contains 13 residues. Trimming left V 4 bases short and J 0 bases short, with 7 bases between. CDR3: CASSSGNSYEQYF. CDR3 bases: TGTGCCAGCAGCTCAGGAAACTCCTACGAGCAGTACTTC.

The V gene is TRBV2, the J gene TRBJ1-1, with TRBD1 identical over 8 bases. The ends lost 5 bases at V and 4 bases at J; junction bases unmatched: 6. The CDR3 sequence is 14 residues long. Germline V gives CDR1 SNHLY, CDR2 FYNNEI. CDR3 residues: CASSSLDRGTEAFF. The CDR3 nucleotides read TGTGCCAGCAGTTCACTTGACAGGGGCACTGAAGCTTTCTTT.

The chain uses TRBV6-5 and TRBJ2-5; the D is unclear. V was pared by 6 bases and J by 4 bases, with 15 bases between. CDR1 and CDR2 from the germline V gene are MNHEY and SVGAGI. This CDR3 is 14 amino acids long. CDR3 nucleotide sequence: TGTGCCAGCAGCCCCGATAATGGTGGAGAGACCCAGTACTTC. Translation gives CASSPDNGGETQYF.

This clone has a single count. The chain couples TRBV5-1 to TRBJ1-4; D may be TRBD1 (5 bases). In germline, CDR1 is SGHRS, CDR2 YFSETQ. V was clipped by 3 bases and J by 6 bases, with 12 bases between them. CDR3 size: 14 residues. CDR3 sequence reads: CASSSQSRDEKLFF. CDR3 DNA: TGCGCCAGCAGCTCACAGAGCAGGGATGAAAAACTGTTTTTT.

V and J are TRBV4-1 and TRBJ1-6; TRBD1 is a possible D gene (6 bases). The germline gives CDR1 MGHRA, CDR2 YSYEKL. CDR3 size: 16 residues. V dropped 1 base and J dropped 5 bases, with 12 bases sitting between them. The CDR3 region is CASSQGLGADNSPLHF. The CDR3 DNA reads as TGCGCCAGCAGCCAAGGATTGGGGGCCGATAATTCACCCCTCCACTTT.

This sequence joins TRBV7-8 and TRBJ1-1; a weak D match, TRBD1 (5 bases). V lost 4 bases and J 1 base, leaving 10 bases between the germline ends. The CDR3 is 14 residues long. Per germline, CDR1 SGHVS and CDR2 FQNEAQ. The CDR3 nucleotides read TGTGCCAGCAGCTCAGGGTTGGGGAACACTGAAGCTTTCTTT. Residues: CASSSGLGNTEAFF.

This chain uses TRBV5-1 with TRBJ2-2, with D hard to call. Deletions cut 1 base from V and 7 bases from J, with 11 bases between. This CDR3 comprises 14 residues. Germline assignment: CDR1 SGHRS and CDR2 YFSETQ. As DNA, the CDR3 is TGCGCCAGCAGCTTGTATTCGGTGGACGGGGAGCTGTTTTTT. The encoded protein is CASSLYSVDGELFF.

The chain uses TRBV7-8 and TRBJ2-1; possible D gene TRBD1, 6 bases. From germline, CDR1 is SGHVS and CDR2 FQNEAQ. V was clipped by 4 bases and J by 7 bases, with 14 bases between them. The CDR3 contains 14 residues. CDR3 region: CASSSPAGVNEQFF. CDR3 sequence (DNA): TGTGCCAGCAGCTCCCCCGCAGGGGTGAATGAGCAGTTCTTC.